A selection of T cell receptor beta chains follows, all from one sample in a study of blood T cell repertoires in COVID-19. The protocol was immunoSEQ multiplex PCR, while the TCRdb copy is restricted to in-frame clones and leaves out a portion. This table holds 45,000 or so clones, about 90% found once. Sequencing was performed on peripheral blood. The source is an elderly man with acute or convalescent COVID-19. Both conserved end residues are part of each CDR3. A D gene is named only where the DNA matches it firmly. Where a row states a size, it is once, few, many or the class of an expanded clone; other rows omit it.

DNA: TGTGCCAGCAGTGTGCAGGGGGATTTCTATGGCTACACCTTC
CDR3: CASSVQGDFYGYTF
V: TRBV25-1
size: -
J: TRBJ1-2
D: TRBD1

DNA: TGCGCCAGCAGCTTCCAGGGGCAAGAAAAACTGTTTTTT
CDR3: CASSFQGQEKLFF
V: TRBV5-1
size: -
J: TRBJ1-4
D: -

DNA: TGTGCCAGCAGGTCCAGGGGGTTGAACACTGAAGCTTTCTTT
CDR3: CASRSRGLNTEAFF
V: TRBV6-5
size: few
J: TRBJ1-1
D: TRBD1

DNA: TGTGCCAGCAGTGCCACAGGGGGCACTGAAGCTTTCTTT
CDR3: CASSATGGTEAFF
V: TRBV12-3/TRBV12-4
size: -
J: TRBJ1-1
D: TRBD1

DNA: TGTGCCAGCAGCCCCTTTCGGGGAGACTATGGCTACACCTTC
CDR3: CASSPFRGDYGYTF
V: TRBV7-9
size: -
J: TRBJ1-2
D: -

DNA: TGCGCCAGCAGCTTCACTTTACCCTCCTACAATGAGCAGTTCTTC
CDR3: CASSFTLPSYNEQFF
V: TRBV5-1
size: -
J: TRBJ2-1
D: -

DNA: TGTGCCAGCAGCCGACTCCGCAGTACGGGGTCCTACAATGAGCAGTTCTTC
CDR3: CASSRLRSTGSYNEQFF
V: TRBV5-4
size: -
J: TRBJ2-1
D: -

DNA: TGTGCCAGCAGCTTAGCAGGCGACAGGGCCTACACCATATATTTT
CDR3: CASSLAGDRAYTIYF
V: TRBV7-6
size: once
J: TRBJ1-3
D: TRBD1

DNA: TGTGCCAGCAGCCAAAGGACGACTAGCTTATTAGAGACCCAGTACTTC
CDR3: CASSQRTTSLLETQYF
V: TRBV14
size: -
J: TRBJ2-5
D: TRBD2

DNA: TGCGCCAGCAGCCCCGGACAGGGGGCGCGGGCTAATGAAAAACTGTTTTTT
CDR3: CASSPGQGARANEKLFF
V: TRBV5-1
size: -
J: TRBJ1-4
D: TRBD1

DNA: TGCGCCAGCAGCCAAGCTAGACAGGTCTCCTATGGCTACACCTTC
CDR3: CASSQARQVSYGYTF
V: TRBV4-1
size: -
J: TRBJ1-2
D: -

DNA: TGCGCCAGCAGCTTGGGGGACAGGGTTGGAGGGGAGACCCAGTACTTC
CDR3: CASSLGDRVGGETQYF
V: TRBV5-1
size: -
J: TRBJ2-5
D: TRBD1

DNA: TGTGCCAGCAGTTACGAGGGACAGGGTGGAAATGAGCAGTTCTTC
CDR3: CASSYEGQGGNEQFF
V: TRBV6-6
size: -
J: TRBJ2-1
D: TRBD1

DNA: TGTGCCAGCAGCTTTGCCAGGGGAAATTCACCCCTCCACTTT
CDR3: CASSFARGNSPLHF
V: TRBV7-9
size: -
J: TRBJ1-6
D: -

DNA: TGTGCCAGCAGCTCGGGACAGGGTGTTCTGTACTTC
CDR3: CASSSGQGVLYF
V: TRBV7-9
size: -
J: TRBJ2-7
D: TRBD1

DNA: TGTGCTAGTGTTTACTGGCCCCCCTCCCTCGGGGGACAGGGCGGGGGCTATGGCTACACCTTC
CDR3: CASVYWPPSLGGQGGGYGYTF
V: TRBV12-5
size: -
J: TRBJ1-2
D: TRBD1

DNA: TGCGCCAGCAGCCAGGGGGCGCCGGGGACTGAAGCTTTCTTT
CDR3: CASSQGAPGTEAFF
V: TRBV5-1
size: -
J: TRBJ1-1
D: TRBD1

DNA: TGTGCCAGCAGCAGCACCCGGGGACAAAGGGATGAAAAACTGTTTTTT
CDR3: CASSSTRGQRDEKLFF
V: TRBV11-2
size: once
J: TRBJ1-4
D: -

DNA: TGTGCCAGCAGAAGCAGGGGAGGGTGGACTGAAGCTTTCTTT
CDR3: CASRSRGGWTEAFF
V: TRBV27
size: once
J: TRBJ1-1
D: -

DNA: TGTGCCATCAGTGAGCCCGCGGGCATTCTCAACACAGATACGCAGTATTTT
CDR3: CAISEPAGILNTDTQYF
V: TRBV10-3
size: -
J: TRBJ2-3
D: -

DNA: TGCGCCACCGTTGAAGCCGGGACTAGCGGGGCCGAGCAGTACTTC
CDR3: CATVEAGTSGAEQYF
V: TRBV10-1
size: few
J: TRBJ2-7
D: TRBD2

DNA: TGTGCCAGCTCACCAACGACAGGAAGCACAGATACGCAGTATTTT
CDR3: CASSPTTGSTDTQYF
V: TRBV18
size: -
J: TRBJ2-3
D: -

DNA: TGTGCCACCAGTGATTTACGAGGGGGCATAGATGAGCAGTTCTTC
CDR3: CATSDLRGGIDEQFF
V: TRBV24-1
size: -
J: TRBJ2-1
D: TRBD1

DNA: TGTGCCAGCAGCCAAACCGGGACAGGAGTTTACAATGAGCAGTTCTTC
CDR3: CASSQTGTGVYNEQFF
V: TRBV6-2/TRBV6-3
size: -
J: TRBJ2-1
D: TRBD1

DNA: TGCGCCAGCAGCCAGGGACTAGCGGGGGGGCTGGCAGATACGCAGTATTTT
CDR3: CASSQGLAGGLADTQYF
V: TRBV5-1
size: -
J: TRBJ2-3
D: TRBD2

DNA: TGTGCCAGCAGTTGGGAGGGCAGCCCGTCAACTAATGAAAAACTGTTTTTT
CDR3: CASSWEGSPSTNEKLFF
V: TRBV11-2
size: -
J: TRBJ1-4
D: -

DNA: TGTGCCAGCAGCGGAGCGGACTGGGCGACGCAGTATTTT
CDR3: CASSGADWATQYF
V: TRBV9
size: -
J: TRBJ2-3
D: -

DNA: TGTGCCACGGGACACGACAGGGAAGCTAGCACAGATACGCAGTATTTT
CDR3: CATGHDREASTDTQYF
V: TRBV24-1
size: -
J: TRBJ2-3
D: TRBD1

DNA: TGTGCCAGCAGCTTGCAGGGTAGGACTGAAGCTTTCTTT
CDR3: CASSLQGRTEAFF
V: TRBV11-2
size: -
J: TRBJ1-1
D: -

DNA: TGCAGCGCTCAGAGGGACAGACTGGGTGGCTATGGCTACACCTTC
CDR3: CSAQRDRLGGYGYTF
V: TRBV29-1
size: -
J: TRBJ1-2
D: TRBD1

DNA: TGTGCCAGCTCACCACCGGGGGACAGCCACTCCTACGAGCAGTACTTC
CDR3: CASSPPGDSHSYEQYF
V: TRBV18
size: -
J: TRBJ2-7
D: TRBD1

DNA: TGCGCCAGCAGCTTGGAGCAGGGTGACTATGGCTACACCTTC
CDR3: CASSLEQGDYGYTF
V: TRBV5-1
size: -
J: TRBJ1-2
D: -

DNA: TGCGCCAGCAGCTCGGAGCACAGGGGAGGTAACTATGGCTACACCTTC
CDR3: CASSSEHRGGNYGYTF
V: TRBV4-1
size: -
J: TRBJ1-2
D: TRBD1

DNA: TGTGCCAGCTCACCAGGGGGGAGCTATGGCTACACCTTC
CDR3: CASSPGGSYGYTF
V: TRBV18
size: -
J: TRBJ1-2
D: -

DNA: TGTGCCAGCAGCTTAGGGGGACAGCAAGAGACCCAGTACTTC
CDR3: CASSLGGQQETQYF
V: TRBV11-3
size: -
J: TRBJ2-5
D: TRBD1

DNA: TGTGCCAGTAGTACCTCGAGGCGGTCCACTGAAGCTTTCTTT
CDR3: CASSTSRRSTEAFF
V: TRBV19
size: -
J: TRBJ1-1
D: -

DNA: TGTGCCAGCAGCGCGACAGGGGGTGGTTCAGATACGCAGTATTTT
CDR3: CASSATGGGSDTQYF
V: TRBV9
size: -
J: TRBJ2-3
D: TRBD1

DNA: TGTGCCAGTAATGGTTACGTACAGGGCGTTTATGGCTACACCTTC
CDR3: CASNGYVQGVYGYTF
V: TRBV19
size: -
J: TRBJ1-2
D: -

DNA: TGTGCCAGCAGTGACGGGGTCCACTCCTACAATGAGCAGTTCTTC
CDR3: CASSDGVHSYNEQFF
V: TRBV6-1
size: -
J: TRBJ2-1
D: -

DNA: TGTGCCTGGAGTGTAGGTGAGGGGGTCCTTACCCCCTTC
CDR3: CAWSVGEGVLTPF
V: TRBV30
size: -
J: TRBJ1-2
D: -

DNA: TGCAGCGTTGAAGAGTTGGACAGGGCCGCACTTTTT
CDR3: CSVEELDRAALF
V: TRBV29-1
size: once
J: TRBJ1-3
D: TRBD1

DNA: TGTGCCAACGCCCCCGGGACTAGCGGGGCACCTAGCACAGATACGCAGTATTTT
CDR3: CANAPGTSGAPSTDTQYF
V: TRBV2
size: -
J: TRBJ2-3
D: TRBD2